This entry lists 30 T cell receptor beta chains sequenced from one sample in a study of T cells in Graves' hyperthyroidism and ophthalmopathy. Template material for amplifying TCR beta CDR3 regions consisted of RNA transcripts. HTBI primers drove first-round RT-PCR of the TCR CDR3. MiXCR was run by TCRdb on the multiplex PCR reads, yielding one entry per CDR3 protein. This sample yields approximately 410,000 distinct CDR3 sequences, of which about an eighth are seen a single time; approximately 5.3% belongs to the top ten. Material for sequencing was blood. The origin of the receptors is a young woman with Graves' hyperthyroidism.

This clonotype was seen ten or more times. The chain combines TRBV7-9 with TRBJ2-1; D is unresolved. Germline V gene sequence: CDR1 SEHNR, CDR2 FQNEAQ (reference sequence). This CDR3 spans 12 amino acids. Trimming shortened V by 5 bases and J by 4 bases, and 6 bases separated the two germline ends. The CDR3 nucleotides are TGTGCCAGCAGCGCACCTTACAATGAGCAGTTCTTC. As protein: CASSAPYNEQFF.

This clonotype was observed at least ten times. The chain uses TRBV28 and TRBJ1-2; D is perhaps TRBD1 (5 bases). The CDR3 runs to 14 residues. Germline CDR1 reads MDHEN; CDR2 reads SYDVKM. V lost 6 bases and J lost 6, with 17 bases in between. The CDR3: CASSTVGGEDGYTF. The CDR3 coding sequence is TGTGCCAGCAGCACCGTAGGAGGGGAGGATGGCTACACCTTC.

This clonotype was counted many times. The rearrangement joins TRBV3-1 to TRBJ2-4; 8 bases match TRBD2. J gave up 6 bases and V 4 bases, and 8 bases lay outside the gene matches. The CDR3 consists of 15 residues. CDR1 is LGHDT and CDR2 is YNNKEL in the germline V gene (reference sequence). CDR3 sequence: CASSPPGLDRNIQYF. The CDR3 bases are TGTGCCAGCAGCCCCCCGGGACTAGACAGAAACATTCAGTACTTC.

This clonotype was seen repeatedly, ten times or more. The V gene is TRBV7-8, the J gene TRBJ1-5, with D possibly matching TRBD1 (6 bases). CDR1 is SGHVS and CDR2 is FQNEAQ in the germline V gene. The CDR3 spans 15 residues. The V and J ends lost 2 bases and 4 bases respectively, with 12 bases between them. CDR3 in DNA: TGTGCCAGCAGCTTATTATTCACAGGGAATCAGCCCCAGCATTTT. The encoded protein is CASSLLFTGNQPQHF.

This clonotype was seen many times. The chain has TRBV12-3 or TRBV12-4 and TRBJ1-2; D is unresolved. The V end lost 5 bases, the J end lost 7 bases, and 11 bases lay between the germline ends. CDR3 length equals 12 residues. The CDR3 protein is CASSPDGIGYTF. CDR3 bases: TGTGCCAGCAGTCCGGACGGAATTGGCTACACCTTC.

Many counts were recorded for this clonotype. CDR3 coding DNA: TGTGCCAGCAGGGGTCTAGGAGGGGAGACCCAGTACTTC. Translation: CASRGLGGETQYF. This sequence joins TRBV7-2 and TRBJ2-5; maybe TRBD2 (6 bases). Trimming left V 6 bases short and J 5 bases short, with 13 bases between. CDR3 size: 13 residues. Germline V gene lookup returns CDR1 SGHTA and CDR2 FQGNSA.

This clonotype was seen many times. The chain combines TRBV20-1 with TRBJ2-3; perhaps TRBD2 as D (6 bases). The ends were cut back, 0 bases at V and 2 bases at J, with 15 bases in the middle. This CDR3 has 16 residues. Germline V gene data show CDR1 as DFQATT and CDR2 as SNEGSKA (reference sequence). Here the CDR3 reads CSARDWRGSPTDTQYF. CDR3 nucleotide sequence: TGCAGTGCTAGAGATTGGCGGGGTTCCCCCACAGATACGCAGTATTTT.

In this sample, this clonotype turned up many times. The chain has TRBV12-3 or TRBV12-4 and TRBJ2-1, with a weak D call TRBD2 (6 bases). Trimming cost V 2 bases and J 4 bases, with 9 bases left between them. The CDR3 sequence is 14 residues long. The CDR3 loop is CASSLRAGYNEQFF. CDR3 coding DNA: TGTGCCAGCAGTTTACGGGCGGGGTACAATGAGCAGTTCTTC.

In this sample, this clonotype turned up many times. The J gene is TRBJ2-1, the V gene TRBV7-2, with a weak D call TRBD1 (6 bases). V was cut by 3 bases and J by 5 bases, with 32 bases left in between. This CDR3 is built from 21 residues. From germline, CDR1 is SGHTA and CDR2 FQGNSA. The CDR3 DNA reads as TGTGCCAGCAGCTTTGGTTGGGACACCGCGTTCAGCGACGAGAGGAACAATGAGCAGTTCTTC. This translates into CASSFGWDTAFSDERNNEQFF.

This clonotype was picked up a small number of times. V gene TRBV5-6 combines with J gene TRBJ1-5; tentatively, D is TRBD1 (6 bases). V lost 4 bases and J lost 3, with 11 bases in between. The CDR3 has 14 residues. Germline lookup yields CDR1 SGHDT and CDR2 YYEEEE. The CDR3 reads CASSSWGHNQPQHF. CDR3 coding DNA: TGTGCCAGCAGCAGCTGGGGGCACAATCAGCCCCAGCATTTT.

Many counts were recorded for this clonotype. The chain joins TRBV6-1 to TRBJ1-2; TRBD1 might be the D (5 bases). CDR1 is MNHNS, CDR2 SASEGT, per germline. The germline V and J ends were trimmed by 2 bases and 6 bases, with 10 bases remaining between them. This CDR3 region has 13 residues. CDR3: CASSERGRDGYTF. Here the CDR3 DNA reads TGTGCCAGCAGTGAACGGGGGAGGGATGGCTACACCTTC.

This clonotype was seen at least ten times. The CDR3 coding sequence is TGTGCCAGCAGCCAGTACGAGCAGTACTTC. This translates into CASSQYEQYF. The chain couples TRBV28 to TRBJ2-7; D is unresolved. Germline V CDR1 and CDR2: MDHEN, SYDVKM. Trimming took 6 bases from V and 4 from J, leaving 4 bases between them. The CDR3 has 10 residues.

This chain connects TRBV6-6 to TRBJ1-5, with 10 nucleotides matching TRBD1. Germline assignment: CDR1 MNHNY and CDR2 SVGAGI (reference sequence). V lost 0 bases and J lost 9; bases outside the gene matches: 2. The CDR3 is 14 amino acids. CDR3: CASSYSTGGRPQHF. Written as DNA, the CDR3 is TGTGCCAGCAGTTACTCGACAGGGGGCCGGCCCCAGCATTTT.

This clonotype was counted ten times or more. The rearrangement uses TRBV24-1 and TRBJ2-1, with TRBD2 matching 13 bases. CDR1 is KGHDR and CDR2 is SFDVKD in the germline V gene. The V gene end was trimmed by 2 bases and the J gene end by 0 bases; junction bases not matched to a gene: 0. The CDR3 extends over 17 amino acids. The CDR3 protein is CATSDWTSGSSYNEQFF. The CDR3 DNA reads TGTGCCACCAGTGATTGGACTAGCGGGAGCTCCTACAATGAGCAGTTCTTC.

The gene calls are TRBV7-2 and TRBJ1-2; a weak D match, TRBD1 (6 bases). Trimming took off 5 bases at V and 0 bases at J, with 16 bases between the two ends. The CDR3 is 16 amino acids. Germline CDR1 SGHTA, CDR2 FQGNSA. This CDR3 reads CASSLQGGGANYGYTF. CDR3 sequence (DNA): TGTGCCAGCAGCCTCCAAGGGGGGGGGGCTAACTATGGCTACACCTTC.

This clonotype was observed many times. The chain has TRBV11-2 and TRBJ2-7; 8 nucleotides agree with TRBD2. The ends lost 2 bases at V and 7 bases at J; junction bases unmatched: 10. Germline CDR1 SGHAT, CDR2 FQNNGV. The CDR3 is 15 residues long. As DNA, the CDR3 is TGTGCCAGCAGCTTACTTCCAGCGGGAGAAGCGGAGCAGTACTTC. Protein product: CASSLLPAGEAEQYF.

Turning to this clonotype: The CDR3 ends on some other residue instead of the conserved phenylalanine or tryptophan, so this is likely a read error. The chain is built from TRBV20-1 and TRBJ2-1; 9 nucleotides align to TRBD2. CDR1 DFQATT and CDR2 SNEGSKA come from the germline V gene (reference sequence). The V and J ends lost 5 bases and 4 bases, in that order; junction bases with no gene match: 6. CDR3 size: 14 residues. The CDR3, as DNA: TGCAGTGCTGTCCTAGCGGGACCTTACAATGAGCAGTTCCTC. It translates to CSAVLAGPYNEQFL.

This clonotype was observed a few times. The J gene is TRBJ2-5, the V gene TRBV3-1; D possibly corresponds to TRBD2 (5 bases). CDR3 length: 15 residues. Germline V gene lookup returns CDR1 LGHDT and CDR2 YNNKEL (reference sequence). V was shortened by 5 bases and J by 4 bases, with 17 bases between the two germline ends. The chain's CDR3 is CASSSRVPRVETQYF. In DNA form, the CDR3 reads TGTGCCAGCAGCTCGAGGGTTCCTCGGGTAGAGACCCAGTACTTC.

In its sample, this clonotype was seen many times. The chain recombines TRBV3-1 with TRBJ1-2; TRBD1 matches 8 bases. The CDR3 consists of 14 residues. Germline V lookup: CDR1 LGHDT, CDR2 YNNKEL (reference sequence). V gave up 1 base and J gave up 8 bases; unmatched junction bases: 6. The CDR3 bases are TGTGCCAGCAGCCAAGGGACAGGGACGGGCGGCTACACCTTC. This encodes CASSQGTGTGGYTF.

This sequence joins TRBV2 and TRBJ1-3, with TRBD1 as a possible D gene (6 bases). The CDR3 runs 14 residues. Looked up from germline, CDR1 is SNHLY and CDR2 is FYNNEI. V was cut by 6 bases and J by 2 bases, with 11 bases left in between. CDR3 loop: CASRAGVAGNTIYF. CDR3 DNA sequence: TGTGCCAGCAGGGCAGGGGTAGCTGGAAACACCATATATTTT.

This chain's CDR3 is CASGPDSMNTEAFF. The CDR3 DNA is TGCGCCAGCGGCCCGGACAGCATGAACACTGAAGCTTTCTTT. This chain uses TRBV5-1 with TRBJ1-1; TRBD1 might be the D (6 bases). CDR1 and CDR2 (germline): SGHRS, YFSETQ. Trimming took off 7 bases at V and 0 bases at J, with 13 bases between the two ends. The CDR3 covers 14 residues.

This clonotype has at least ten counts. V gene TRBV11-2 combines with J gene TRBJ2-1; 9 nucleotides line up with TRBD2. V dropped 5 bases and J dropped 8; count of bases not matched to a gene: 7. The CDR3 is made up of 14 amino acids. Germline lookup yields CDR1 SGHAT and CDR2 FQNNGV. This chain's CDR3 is CASSAGLAFYEQFF. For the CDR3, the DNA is TGTGCCAGCAGCGCCGGACTAGCGTTCTATGAGCAGTTCTTC.

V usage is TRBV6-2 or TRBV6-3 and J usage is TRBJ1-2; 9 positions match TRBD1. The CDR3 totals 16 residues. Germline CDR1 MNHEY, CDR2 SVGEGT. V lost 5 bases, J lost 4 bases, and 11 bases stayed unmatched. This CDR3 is CASSPSRDRAPYGYTF. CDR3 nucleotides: TGTGCCAGCAGTCCGTCCCGGGACAGGGCCCCCTATGGCTACACCTTC.

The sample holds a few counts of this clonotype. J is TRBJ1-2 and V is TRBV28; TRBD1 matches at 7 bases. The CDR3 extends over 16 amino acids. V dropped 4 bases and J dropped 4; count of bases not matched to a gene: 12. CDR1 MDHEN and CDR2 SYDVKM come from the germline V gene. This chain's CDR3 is CASSYAYRGFGYGYTF. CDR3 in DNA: TGTGCCAGCAGTTACGCCTACAGGGGTTTTGGCTATGGCTACACCTTC.

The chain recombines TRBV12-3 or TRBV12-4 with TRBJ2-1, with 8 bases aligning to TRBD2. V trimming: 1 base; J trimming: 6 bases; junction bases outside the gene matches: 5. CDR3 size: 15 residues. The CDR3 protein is CASSLELAALNEQFF. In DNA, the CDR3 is TGTGCCAGCAGTTTAGAACTAGCGGCCCTCAATGAGCAGTTCTTC.

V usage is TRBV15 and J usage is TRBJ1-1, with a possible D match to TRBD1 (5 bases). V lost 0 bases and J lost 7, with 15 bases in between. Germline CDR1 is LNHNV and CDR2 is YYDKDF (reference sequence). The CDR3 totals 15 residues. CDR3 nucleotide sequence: TGTGCCACCAGCAGAGATCTGACAGCCTGGAATGAAGCTTTCTTT. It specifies CATSRDLTAWNEAFF.

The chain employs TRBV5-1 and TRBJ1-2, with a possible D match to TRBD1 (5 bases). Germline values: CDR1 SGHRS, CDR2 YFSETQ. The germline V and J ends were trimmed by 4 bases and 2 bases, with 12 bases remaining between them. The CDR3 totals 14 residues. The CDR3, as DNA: TGCGCCAGCAGCGGGGGACGGGCAAACTATGGCTACACCTTC. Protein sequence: CASSGGRANYGYTF.

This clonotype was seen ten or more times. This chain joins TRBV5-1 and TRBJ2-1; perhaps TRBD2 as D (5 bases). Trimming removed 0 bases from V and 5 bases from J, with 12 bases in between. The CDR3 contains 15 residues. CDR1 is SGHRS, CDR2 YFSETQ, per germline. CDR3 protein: CASSLARTGNNEQFF. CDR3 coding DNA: TGCGCCAGCAGCTTGGCCCGGACCGGGAACAATGAGCAGTTCTTC.

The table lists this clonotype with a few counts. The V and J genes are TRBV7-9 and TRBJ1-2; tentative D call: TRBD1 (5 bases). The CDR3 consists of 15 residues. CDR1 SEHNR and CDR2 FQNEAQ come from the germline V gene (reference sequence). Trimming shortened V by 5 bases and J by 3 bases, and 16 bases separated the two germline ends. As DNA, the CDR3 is TGTGCCAGCAGCCACTGGGACTCAGAGGACTATGGCTACACCTTC. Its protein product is CASSHWDSEDYGYTF.

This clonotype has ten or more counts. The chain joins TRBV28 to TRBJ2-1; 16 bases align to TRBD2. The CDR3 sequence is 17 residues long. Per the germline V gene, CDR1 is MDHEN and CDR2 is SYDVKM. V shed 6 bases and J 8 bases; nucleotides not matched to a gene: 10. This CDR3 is CASSLPGLAGGRDEQFF. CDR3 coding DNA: TGTGCCAGCAGCCTCCCGGGACTAGCGGGAGGGCGCGATGAGCAGTTCTTC.